This TCR beta chain is from a study of long-term antiretroviral therapy in people with HIV. Study in general: The earliest specimens came about a decade ahead of the 2015 immediate-ART recommendation.

Findings and caveats of the study: Gathering of blood took place between about 2003 and 2017, possibly under older ART regimens. Every time point showed a repertoire led by clones expanded before ART.

From germline, CDR1 is LGHNT and CDR2 FRNRAP. The CDR3 covers 15 residues. After removal of 1 base from V and 5 bases from J, the junction contained 8 bases not matched to a gene. Run at survey level, the immunoSEQ assay was version v3.0. The table came from immunoSEQ multiplex PCR; TCRdb's copy has only in-frame clones and leaves some out. The data contain around 15,000 clones, more than 75% of them singletons. Comment on this clone: No antigen is known for it.

This receptor was taken from a woman aged 40 to 50 with HIV. The source material was unsorted PBMCs, sampled 0.5 years after starting antiretroviral therapy. The V gene is TRBV12-5, the J gene TRBJ2-7; 7 bases match TRBD2. CDR3 DNA: TGTGCTAGTGGTTTGGAAGGCGGGACTAATAACGAGCAGTACTTC. Its translation: CASGLEGGTNNEQYF. The complete variable domain, with remaining parts taken from reference TRBV12-5 and TRBJ2-7, reads DARVTQTPRHKVTEMGQEVTMRCQPILGHNTVFWYRQTMMQGLELLAYFRNRAPLDDSGMPKDRFSAEMPDATLATLKIQPSEPRDSAVYFCASGLEGGTNNEQYFGPGTRLTVT.